This is a list of T cell receptor beta chains from one sample in a study of CD4 T cells in relation to SARS-CoV-2 and coronaviruses. Clones were sequenced by immunoSEQ multiplex PCR, and TCRdb holds only the in-frame ones, with some missing. The data show some 65,000 clones, 85% to 90% seen once. Sequencing was carried out using memory CD4+ T cells from PBMCs. The receptors come from a human donor in good health. The CDR3 runs from the conserved cysteine through the conserved F or W. Each record gives: J gene, V gene, CDR3 protein.

j_call: TRBJ1-1; v_call: TRBV2; cdr3_aa: CASILAVNTEAFF
j_call: TRBJ2-2; v_call: TRBV2; cdr3_aa: CASSEVAQGGGELFF
j_call: TRBJ1-1; v_call: TRBV18; cdr3_aa: CASSLQGQATEAFF
j_call: TRBJ1-1; v_call: TRBV3-1/TRBV3-2; cdr3_aa: CASRAGLNTEAFF
j_call: TRBJ2-5; v_call: TRBV19; cdr3_aa: CASSQDRAETQYF
j_call: TRBJ1-1; v_call: TRBV7-6; cdr3_aa: CASSPGRGATLNTEAFF
j_call: TRBJ1-5; v_call: TRBV24-1; cdr3_aa: CATSDFLDQPQHF
j_call: TRBJ2-5; v_call: TRBV12-3/TRBV12-4; cdr3_aa: CASGGDRRNF
j_call: TRBJ1-3; v_call: TRBV9; cdr3_aa: CASSVGGGGLAGNTIYF
j_call: TRBJ2-7; v_call: TRBV7-2; cdr3_aa: CASSQGQGSEQYF
j_call: TRBJ2-1; v_call: TRBV3-1/TRBV3-2; cdr3_aa: CASSLYIQRQVTYNEQFF
j_call: TRBJ2-3; v_call: TRBV5-5; cdr3_aa: CASRSLATDTQYF
j_call: TRBJ2-2; v_call: TRBV28; cdr3_aa: CASSLTGRFNTGELFF
j_call: TRBJ1-3; v_call: TRBV9; cdr3_aa: CASSVEWSGAGNTIYF
j_call: TRBJ1-1; v_call: TRBV28; cdr3_aa: CASKGHQRNTEAFF
j_call: TRBJ2-3; v_call: TRBV7-9; cdr3_aa: CASVGRRRDTQYF
j_call: TRBJ1-4; v_call: TRBV7-4; cdr3_aa: CASSEDREGFF
j_call: TRBJ2-5; v_call: TRBV3-1/TRBV3-2; cdr3_aa: CASSQVGKQETQYF
j_call: TRBJ1-3; v_call: TRBV2; cdr3_aa: CASSPQLSGNTIYF
j_call: TRBJ1-4; v_call: TRBV5-1; cdr3_aa: CASSFAESNEKLFF
j_call: TRBJ2-2; v_call: TRBV2; cdr3_aa: CASRQGAAGELFF
j_call: TRBJ2-3; v_call: TRBV5-4; cdr3_aa: CASSHRRDSGTDTQYF
j_call: TRBJ1-3; v_call: TRBV7-2; cdr3_aa: CASSSRKTGAGNTIYF
j_call: TRBJ1-4; v_call: TRBV20-1; cdr3_aa: CSANLREKLFF
j_call: TRBJ2-2; v_call: TRBV9; cdr3_aa: CASSVGLAGGRGTGELFF
j_call: TRBJ1-4; v_call: TRBV10-3; cdr3_aa: CAVRDSNEKLFF
j_call: TRBJ2-3; v_call: TRBV27; cdr3_aa: CASSYGTSGMDTQYF
j_call: TRBJ2-3; v_call: TRBV5-1; cdr3_aa: CASDRTSGSDTQYF
j_call: TRBJ1-5; v_call: TRBV28; cdr3_aa: CASSTPGGNQPQHF
j_call: TRBJ2-1; v_call: TRBV28; cdr3_aa: CASSFRGGSDEQFF
j_call: TRBJ1-4; v_call: TRBV5-5; cdr3_aa: CASSSNPGGSGKLFF
j_call: TRBJ2-7; v_call: TRBV18; cdr3_aa: CASSPRTGEINEQYF
j_call: TRBJ2-7; v_call: TRBV30; cdr3_aa: CAWSAGHALHEQYF
j_call: TRBJ2-7; v_call: TRBV12-5; cdr3_aa: CASGLPSVGLNF
j_call: TRBJ1-5; v_call: TRBV7-9; cdr3_aa: CASSLGNDQPQHF
j_call: TRBJ2-1; v_call: TRBV11-3; cdr3_aa: CASSLSGGYNEQFF
j_call: TRBJ2-2; v_call: TRBV6-5; cdr3_aa: CASRTLAANTGELFF
j_call: TRBJ2-1; v_call: TRBV18; cdr3_aa: CASSSRTSGSGEQFF
j_call: TRBJ1-2; v_call: TRBV19; cdr3_aa: CASRVDGYTF
j_call: TRBJ1-3; v_call: TRBV10-3; cdr3_aa: CATSSGGNTIYF
j_call: TRBJ2-3; v_call: TRBV7-3; cdr3_aa: CASSLGSRRTDTQYF
j_call: TRBJ2-7; v_call: TRBV28; cdr3_aa: CASSSRGDEQYF
j_call: TRBJ1-2; v_call: TRBV7-6; cdr3_aa: CASSLTPLTGGAGYGYTF
j_call: TRBJ1-1; v_call: TRBV6-5; cdr3_aa: CASSYLREGQAFF
j_call: TRBJ1-5; v_call: TRBV18; cdr3_aa: CASSPYRQYSNQPQHF
j_call: TRBJ2-3; v_call: TRBV19; cdr3_aa: CASSSGVADTQYF
j_call: TRBJ2-5; v_call: TRBV24-1; cdr3_aa: CATSDRQAQETQYF
j_call: TRBJ2-5; v_call: TRBV5-1; cdr3_aa: CASSLGGLSQETQYF
j_call: TRBJ2-7; v_call: TRBV7-2; cdr3_aa: CASSLRLTSGSPYEQYF
j_call: TRBJ2-2; v_call: TRBV24-1; cdr3_aa: CATSDLSRAANTGELFF